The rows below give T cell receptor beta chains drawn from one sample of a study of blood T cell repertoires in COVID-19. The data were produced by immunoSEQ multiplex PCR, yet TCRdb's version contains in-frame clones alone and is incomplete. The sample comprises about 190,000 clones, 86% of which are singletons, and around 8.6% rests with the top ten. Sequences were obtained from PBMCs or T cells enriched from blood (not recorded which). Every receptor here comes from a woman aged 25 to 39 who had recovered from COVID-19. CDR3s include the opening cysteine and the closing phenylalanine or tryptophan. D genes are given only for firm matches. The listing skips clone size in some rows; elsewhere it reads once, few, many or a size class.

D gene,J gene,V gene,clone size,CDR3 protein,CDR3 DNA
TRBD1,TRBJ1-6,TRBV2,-,CASKGDRGYNSPLHF,TGTGCCAGCAAGGGGGACAGGGGATATAATTCACCCCTCCACTTT
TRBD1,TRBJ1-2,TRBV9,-,CASIEQGSYTF,TGTGCCAGCATAGAACAGGGGAGCTACACCTTC
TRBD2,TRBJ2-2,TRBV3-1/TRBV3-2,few,CASSPVGGRGTGELFF,TGTGCCAGCAGCCCCGTTGGCGGGAGGGGCACCGGGGAGCTGTTTTTT
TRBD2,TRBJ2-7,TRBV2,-,CASTIAGSSYEQYF,TGTGCCAGCACGATAGCGGGGTCCTCCTACGAGCAGTACTTC
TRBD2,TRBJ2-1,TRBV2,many,CASSDTSGTSYNEQFF,TGTGCCAGCAGCGATACTAGCGGGACCTCCTACAATGAGCAGTTCTTC
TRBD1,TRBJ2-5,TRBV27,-,CASSWTGQETQYF,TGTGCCAGCAGTTGGACAGGCCAAGAGACCCAGTACTTC
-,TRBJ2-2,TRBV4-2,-,CASSQEDLATHVGELFF,TGTGCCAGCAGCCAAGAGGATCTAGCCACACATGTCGGGGAGCTGTTTTTT
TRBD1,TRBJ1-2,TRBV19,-,CASRDRGNYGYTF,TGTGCCAGCCGGGACAGGGGTAACTATGGCTACACCTTC
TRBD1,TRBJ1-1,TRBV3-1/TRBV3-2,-,CASRAGTGHAFF,TGTGCCAGCAGAGCCGGGACAGGGCATGCTTTCTTT
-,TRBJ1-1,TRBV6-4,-,CASSEFLGGTEAFF,TGTGCCAGCAGTGAATTCTTAGGGGGCACTGAAGCTTTCTTT
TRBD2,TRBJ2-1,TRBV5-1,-,CASSLGGWTRTDNEQFF,TGCGCCAGCAGCTTGGGTGGTTGGACTAGGACCGACAATGAGCAGTTCTTC
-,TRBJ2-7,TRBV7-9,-,CASSLDTGREQYF,TGTGCCAGCAGCTTGGATACAGGGCGGGAGCAGTACTTC
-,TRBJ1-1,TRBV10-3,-,CAISDGQGGTEAFF,TGTGCCATCAGTGATGGGCAGGGAGGGACTGAAGCTTTCTTT
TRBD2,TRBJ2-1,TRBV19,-,CASSILGLAGSYNEQFF,TGTGCCAGTAGTATTTTAGGACTAGCGGGATCCTACAATGAGCAGTTCTTC
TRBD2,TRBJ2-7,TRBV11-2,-,CASRRGSGLAASSYEQYF,TGTGCCAGCAGACGGGGGTCGGGACTAGCCGCCAGTTCCTACGAGCAGTACTTC
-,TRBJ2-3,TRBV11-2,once,CASSQRVDYSKRSDTQYF,TGTGCCAGCAGCCAAAGGGTGGACTACTCCAAAAGGTCAGATACGCAGTATTTT
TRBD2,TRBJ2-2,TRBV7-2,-,CASSLVASGRRNTGELFF,TGTGCCAGCAGCTTAGTAGCCAGCGGGAGGAGAAACACCGGGGAGCTGTTTTTT
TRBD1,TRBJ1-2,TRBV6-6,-,CASSRGDRDRGYTF,TGTGCCAGCAGCCGCGGGGACAGGGACCGTGGCTACACCTTC
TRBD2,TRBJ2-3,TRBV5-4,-,CASSETSGSTDTQYF,TGTGCCAGCAGCGAGACTAGCGGGAGCACAGATACGCAGTATTTT
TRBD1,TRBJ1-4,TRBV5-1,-,CASSLPGQTTNEKLFF,TGCGCCAGCAGCCTACCGGGACAGACAACTAATGAAAAACTGTTTTTT
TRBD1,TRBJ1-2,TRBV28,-,CASSLGTGGVYGYTF,TGTGCCAGCAGTCTCGGGACAGGGGGTGTCTATGGCTACACCTTC
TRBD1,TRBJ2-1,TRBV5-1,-,CASSLRTGTDEQFF,TGCGCCAGCAGCTTACGGACAGGGACGGATGAGCAGTTCTTC
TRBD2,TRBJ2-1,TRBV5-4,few,CASSKTSGSRYEQFF,TGTGCCAGCAGTAAAACTAGCGGGAGTAGGTATGAGCAGTTCTTC